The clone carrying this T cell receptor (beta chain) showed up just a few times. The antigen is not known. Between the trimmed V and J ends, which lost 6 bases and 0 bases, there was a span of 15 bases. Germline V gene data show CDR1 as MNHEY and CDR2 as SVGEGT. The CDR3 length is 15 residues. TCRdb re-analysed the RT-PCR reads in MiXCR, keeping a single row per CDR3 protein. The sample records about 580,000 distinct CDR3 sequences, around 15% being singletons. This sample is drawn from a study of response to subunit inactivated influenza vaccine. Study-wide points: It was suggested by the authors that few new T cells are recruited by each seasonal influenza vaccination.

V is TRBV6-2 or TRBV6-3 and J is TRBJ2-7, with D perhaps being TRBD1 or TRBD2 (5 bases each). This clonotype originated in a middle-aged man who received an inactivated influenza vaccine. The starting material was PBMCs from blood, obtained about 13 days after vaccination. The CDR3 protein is CASSRDPSSSYEQYF. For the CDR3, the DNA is TGTGCCAGCAGCCGGGACCCCTCCAGCTCCTACGAGCAGTACTTC.